The rows below give T cell receptor beta chains drawn from one sample of a study of blood T cell repertoires in COVID-19. Data came from immunoSEQ multiplex PCR; TCRdb stores just in-frame clones and leaves some out. The table shows over 200,000 clones, with 70% to 90% occurring only once. Sequenced material: PBMCs or T cells enriched from blood (not recorded which). These receptor sequences come from a woman in her forties or fifties in a cohort exposed to, infected with or recovered from COVID-19 (not recorded which). The CDR3 runs from the conserved cysteine through the conserved F or W. Each record gives: J gene, V gene, clone size, D gene, CDR3 DNA, CDR3 protein. D genes are given only for firm matches. Rows give clone size only sometimes, using once, few, many, or a class for an expanded clone.

j_call: TRBJ1-2
v_call: TRBV7-2
clone_size: NA
d_call: NA
cdr3_nt: TGTGCCAGCAGCCCACAGACGTCCAACCGGAACTATGGCTACACCTTC
cdr3_aa: CASSPQTSNRNYGYTF

j_call: TRBJ2-3
v_call: TRBV27
clone_size: NA
d_call: TRBD1
cdr3_nt: TGTGCCAGCAGGGGGGACAGTTGGACAGATACGCAGTATTTT
cdr3_aa: CASRGDSWTDTQYF

j_call: TRBJ2-7
v_call: TRBV15
clone_size: NA
d_call: NA
cdr3_nt: TGTGCCACCAGCAGAGATCCCGGACAGACCTCCTACGAGCAGTACTTC
cdr3_aa: CATSRDPGQTSYEQYF

j_call: TRBJ2-7
v_call: TRBV7-3
clone_size: NA
d_call: NA
cdr3_nt: TGTGCCAGCAGCCGAGCCCGGGGGGCCGGGGAGCAGTACTTC
cdr3_aa: CASSRARGAGEQYF

j_call: TRBJ1-5
v_call: TRBV2
clone_size: few
d_call: NA
cdr3_nt: TGTGCCAGCAGGTTGTCGGTCGATCCCCGCAATCAGCCCCAGCATTTT
cdr3_aa: CASRLSVDPRNQPQHF

j_call: TRBJ1-6
v_call: TRBV4-3
clone_size: NA
d_call: NA
cdr3_nt: TGCGCCAGCAGCCAAGATGGGGCTTCACCCCTCCACTTT
cdr3_aa: CASSQDGASPLHF

j_call: TRBJ2-1
v_call: TRBV9
clone_size: NA
d_call: NA
cdr3_nt: TGTGCCAGCAGCGTAGAGGGACACTACAATGAGCAGTTCTTC
cdr3_aa: CASSVEGHYNEQFF

j_call: TRBJ1-5
v_call: TRBV4-2
clone_size: NA
d_call: NA
cdr3_nt: TGTGCCAGCAGCCAAGTTGGGCAGGGGCACAATCAGCCCCAGCATTTT
cdr3_aa: CASSQVGQGHNQPQHF

j_call: TRBJ1-2
v_call: TRBV4-1
clone_size: NA
d_call: TRBD1
cdr3_nt: TGCGCCAGCAGCCAAGACAGGGGGCTAGATTATGGCTACACCTTC
cdr3_aa: CASSQDRGLDYGYTF

j_call: TRBJ2-1
v_call: TRBV5-8
clone_size: few
d_call: TRBD1
cdr3_nt: TGTGCCAGCAGCTTGGTTGAGGGACAGGAGTTCTTC
cdr3_aa: CASSLVEGQEFF

j_call: TRBJ1-1
v_call: TRBV4-1
clone_size: NA
d_call: TRBD1
cdr3_nt: TGCGCCAGCAGCCACTTGACAGGGGTGAACACTGAAGCTTTCTTT
cdr3_aa: CASSHLTGVNTEAFF

j_call: TRBJ2-7
v_call: TRBV29-1
clone_size: NA
d_call: TRBD2
cdr3_nt: TGCAGCGTTGAAGGCCCGACTAGCGGGGGGGAATACGAGCAGTACTTC
cdr3_aa: CSVEGPTSGGEYEQYF

j_call: TRBJ1-2
v_call: TRBV4-2
clone_size: once
d_call: TRBD1
cdr3_nt: TGTGCCAGCAGCCAAGAGGACAGGGGGGACTATGGCTACACCTTC
cdr3_aa: CASSQEDRGDYGYTF

j_call: TRBJ1-6
v_call: TRBV5-5
clone_size: NA
d_call: NA
cdr3_nt: TGTGCCAGCAGCTCCTTAACTCAGGGCGGTTCACCCCTCCACTTT
cdr3_aa: CASSSLTQGGSPLHF

j_call: TRBJ2-1
v_call: TRBV19
clone_size: NA
d_call: NA
cdr3_nt: TGTGCCAGTACGCTGCTCGGGGGTGAGCAGTTCTTC
cdr3_aa: CASTLLGGEQFF

j_call: TRBJ1-2
v_call: TRBV28
clone_size: NA
d_call: TRBD1
cdr3_nt: TGTGCCAGCAGTCAATCCGGACAGGGACTGGGGAAAGGCTACACCTTC
cdr3_aa: CASSQSGQGLGKGYTF

j_call: TRBJ1-5
v_call: TRBV29-1
clone_size: few
d_call: NA
cdr3_nt: TGCAGCGTTGACAACCGGGTGGATCAGCCCCAGCATTTT
cdr3_aa: CSVDNRVDQPQHF

j_call: TRBJ2-2
v_call: TRBV6-1
clone_size: NA
d_call: NA
cdr3_nt: TGTGCCAGCAGTGACAGTATTGGGCCCGGGGAGCTGTTTTTT
cdr3_aa: CASSDSIGPGELFF

j_call: TRBJ1-5
v_call: TRBV24-1
clone_size: NA
d_call: TRBD1
cdr3_nt: TGTGCCACCAGTCAGGGGGGTAGTCAGCCCCAGCATTTT
cdr3_aa: CATSQGGSQPQHF

j_call: TRBJ2-7
v_call: TRBV5-1
clone_size: NA
d_call: TRBD2
cdr3_nt: TGCGCCAGCAGCACTCCCGGGGGGTACGAGCAGTACTTC
cdr3_aa: CASSTPGGYEQYF

j_call: TRBJ1-4
v_call: TRBV5-1
clone_size: NA
d_call: TRBD1
cdr3_nt: TGCGCCAGCAGCCCTAACGCCGGGACAGGAGGAGAAAAACTGTTTTTT
cdr3_aa: CASSPNAGTGGEKLFF

j_call: TRBJ2-7
v_call: TRBV2
clone_size: few
d_call: TRBD1
cdr3_nt: TGTGCCAGCAGTGACAGGGGGCGTCCTGGAGAGCAGTACTTC
cdr3_aa: CASSDRGRPGEQYF

j_call: TRBJ1-6
v_call: TRBV5-6
clone_size: NA
d_call: TRBD1
cdr3_nt: TGTGCCAGCAGCTTGAGGGACAGGGGGTTCAGTTCACCCCTCCACTTT
cdr3_aa: CASSLRDRGFSSPLHF

j_call: TRBJ1-2
v_call: TRBV9
clone_size: NA
d_call: NA
cdr3_nt: TGTGCCAGCAGCCCATTATTGATGAGTGGCTACACCTTC
cdr3_aa: CASSPLLMSGYTF

j_call: TRBJ1-1
v_call: TRBV6-5
clone_size: NA
d_call: NA
cdr3_nt: TGTGCCAGCAGTTACTCTTGGACAGTTAAGAACACTGAAGCTTTCTTT
cdr3_aa: CASSYSWTVKNTEAFF

j_call: TRBJ2-5
v_call: TRBV18
clone_size: NA
d_call: TRBD1
cdr3_nt: TGTGCCAGCTCACCTCCGACAGGGAAACAGACCCAGTACTTC
cdr3_aa: CASSPPTGKQTQYF

j_call: TRBJ1-2
v_call: TRBV12-3/TRBV12-4
clone_size: NA
d_call: TRBD1
cdr3_nt: TGTGCCAGCAGGAGACAGGGGGCTGATGGCTACACCTTC
cdr3_aa: CASRRQGADGYTF

j_call: TRBJ1-3
v_call: TRBV6-5
clone_size: NA
d_call: TRBD1
cdr3_nt: TGTGCCAGCAGCAGGACAGGCTCCTCTGGAAACACCATATATTTT
cdr3_aa: CASSRTGSSGNTIYF

j_call: TRBJ1-5
v_call: TRBV4-1
clone_size: NA
d_call: TRBD1
cdr3_nt: TGCGCCAGCAGCCAACGACAGGGGGATCAGCCCCAGCATTTT
cdr3_aa: CASSQRQGDQPQHF

j_call: TRBJ2-2
v_call: TRBV30
clone_size: NA
d_call: TRBD2
cdr3_nt: TGTGCCTGGAGTGTACAGTTAGCGGGGGGGCCCGGGGAGCTGTTTTTT
cdr3_aa: CAWSVQLAGGPGELFF

j_call: TRBJ1-2
v_call: TRBV11-2
clone_size: NA
d_call: NA
cdr3_nt: TGTGCCAGCAGCTTAGCAGGAGGTGGCTACACCTTC
cdr3_aa: CASSLAGGGYTF

j_call: TRBJ2-5
v_call: TRBV6-2/TRBV6-3
clone_size: NA
d_call: NA
cdr3_nt: TGTGCCAGCAGTTACGGGGGGCAAGAGACCCAGTACTTC
cdr3_aa: CASSYGGQETQYF

j_call: TRBJ2-4
v_call: TRBV10-1
clone_size: NA
d_call: TRBD2
cdr3_nt: TGCGCCAGCAGAACGGGGGGGCGGCTAGCGGGGGTTCTAGCCAAAAACATTCAGTACTTC
cdr3_aa: CASRTGGRLAGVLAKNIQYF

j_call: TRBJ1-1
v_call: TRBV3-1/TRBV3-2
clone_size: NA
d_call: TRBD1
cdr3_nt: TGTGCCAGCAGTCCAGGGGGTGCTGGAGCTTTCTTT
cdr3_aa: CASSPGGAGAFF

j_call: TRBJ2-7
v_call: TRBV13
clone_size: NA
d_call: NA
cdr3_nt: TGTGCCAGCAGCACCGGCGGGGGCCTCTCCTACGAGCAGTACTTC
cdr3_aa: CASSTGGGLSYEQYF

j_call: TRBJ2-3
v_call: TRBV5-1
clone_size: NA
d_call: TRBD2
cdr3_nt: TGCGCCAGCAGCCTAGCGGGGTCAGATACGCAGTATTTT
cdr3_aa: CASSLAGSDTQYF

j_call: TRBJ2-7
v_call: TRBV5-4
clone_size: once
d_call: TRBD2
cdr3_nt: TGTGCCAGCAGCTCCCTGCTAGCGGGGGTATACGAGCAGTACTTC
cdr3_aa: CASSSLLAGVYEQYF

j_call: TRBJ2-5
v_call: TRBV6-5
clone_size: NA
d_call: NA
cdr3_nt: TGTGCCAGCAGTTACTCGATTTACTCCCGGGAGACCCAGTACTTC
cdr3_aa: CASSYSIYSRETQYF

j_call: TRBJ1-4
v_call: TRBV18
clone_size: NA
d_call: NA
cdr3_nt: TGTGCCAGCTCACCACGGTCAGCAACTAATGAAAAACTGTTTTTT
cdr3_aa: CASSPRSATNEKLFF

j_call: TRBJ1-1
v_call: TRBV18
clone_size: NA
d_call: TRBD1
cdr3_nt: TGTGCCAGCTCACCCTGGACAGGGGACACTGAAGCTTTCTTT
cdr3_aa: CASSPWTGDTEAFF

j_call: TRBJ1-1
v_call: TRBV7-9
clone_size: NA
d_call: NA
cdr3_nt: TGTGCCAGCAGCTTACCCATGAACACTGAAGCTTTCTTT
cdr3_aa: CASSLPMNTEAFF

j_call: TRBJ2-7
v_call: TRBV6-5
clone_size: NA
d_call: TRBD2
cdr3_nt: TGTGCCAGCAGTTTCCGGAGCGGGGGGCGTGACGAGCAGTACTTC
cdr3_aa: CASSFRSGGRDEQYF

j_call: TRBJ1-2
v_call: TRBV3-1/TRBV3-2
clone_size: NA
d_call: NA
cdr3_nt: TGTGCCAGCCGGCGGGGTAGTTTCAACTATGGCTACACCTTC
cdr3_aa: CASRRGSFNYGYTF

j_call: TRBJ2-7
v_call: TRBV18
clone_size: few
d_call: NA
cdr3_nt: TGTGCCAGCTCACCAGAGGGTGGAGTATACGAGCAGTACTTC
cdr3_aa: CASSPEGGVYEQYF

j_call: TRBJ1-2
v_call: TRBV24-1
clone_size: NA
d_call: NA
cdr3_nt: TGTGCCACCAGTGTCTCGGAAGGGAGCGGCTACACCTTC
cdr3_aa: CATSVSEGSGYTF

j_call: TRBJ2-7
v_call: TRBV6-5
clone_size: NA
d_call: TRBD2
cdr3_nt: TGTGCCAGCAGGAGAACTAGCGGGGGCTACGAGCAGTACTTC
cdr3_aa: CASRRTSGGYEQYF

j_call: TRBJ1-2
v_call: TRBV2
clone_size: few
d_call: TRBD1
cdr3_nt: TGTGCCAGCAGGCAGGGGGGCACAGGATGGGTAGGCTACACCTTC
cdr3_aa: CASRQGGTGWVGYTF

j_call: TRBJ1-2
v_call: TRBV18
clone_size: NA
d_call: NA
cdr3_nt: TGTGCCAGCTCACCAACGGAGGGGCGGTACACCTTC
cdr3_aa: CASSPTEGRYTF

j_call: TRBJ2-7
v_call: TRBV28
clone_size: NA
d_call: NA
cdr3_nt: TGTGCCAGCGGTGCAGGGGTTACCTACGAGCAGTACTTC
cdr3_aa: CASGAGVTYEQYF

j_call: TRBJ1-2
v_call: TRBV27
clone_size: NA
d_call: TRBD1
cdr3_nt: TGTGCCAGCAGTTTACGCCCCTACAGGGGGTTGACTAACTATGGCTACACCTTC
cdr3_aa: CASSLRPYRGLTNYGYTF

j_call: TRBJ1-2
v_call: TRBV3-1/TRBV3-2
clone_size: once
d_call: NA
cdr3_nt: TGTGCCAGCAGCGATACGGGAAACTATGGCTACACCTTC
cdr3_aa: CASSDTGNYGYTF

j_call: TRBJ1-1
v_call: TRBV5-1
clone_size: NA
d_call: TRBD1
cdr3_nt: TGCGCCAGCAGCTTGGTGGGGGACAGCGAAGCTTTCTTT
cdr3_aa: CASSLVGDSEAFF

j_call: TRBJ2-1
v_call: TRBV2
clone_size: NA
d_call: TRBD1
cdr3_nt: TGTGCCAGCAGAGGCCGGGACAGGGTGAATGAGCAGTTCTTC
cdr3_aa: CASRGRDRVNEQFF

j_call: TRBJ2-1
v_call: TRBV7-2
clone_size: NA
d_call: TRBD1
cdr3_nt: TGTGCCAGCAGCTTTCCGGGACAGGGAAGCAATGAGCAGTTCTTC
cdr3_aa: CASSFPGQGSNEQFF

j_call: TRBJ1-1
v_call: TRBV6-5
clone_size: few
d_call: NA
cdr3_nt: TGTGCCAGCAAAACGGGGTTGGCGGCTTTCTTT
cdr3_aa: CASKTGLAAFF